This record covers a single T cell receptor beta chain. Its target antigen remains unknown. There are no base qualities to consult, and no much larger clone falls within one base. Using the deep immunoSEQ assay, TCR CDR3 regions were amplified from genomic DNA by multiplex PCR. Genomic DNA extracted from each cell subset was distributed evenly over all wells of several immunoSEQ 96-well plates, and each plate served as one replicate. For sorted subsets, about 220 ng of genomic DNA, equivalent to 25,000 to 30,000 T cell genomes, went into each replicate PCR. The purified libraries were quantified using a Qubit 3.0 fluorometer, sized with a Bioanalyzer 2100, and then quantified again using the KAPA Library Quantification kit. Every immunoSEQ 96-well plate was sequenced on a dedicated single-read 150-cycle Illumina NextSeq 550 flow cell. The published analysis was carried out like this. The immunoSEQ output contained only junctional sequences without quality scores, so filtering could not match that applied to full-length reads. To assign V/J genes and CDR3, sequences were annotated against IMGT germline references using PyIR, a Python wrapper for IgBLAST v1.9. Any read was removed if the V/J assignment was weak (E-value above 1e-6), the CDR3 was missing, or the read contained stop codons, out-of-frame junctions, or ambiguous translated residues. V3J clonotypes were defined as sequences sharing an identical inferred V gene, J gene, and CDR3 amino acid sequence. To compute the percentage overlap between repertoires, the number of shared unique clonotypes was divided by the size of the smaller repertoire. Richness of each repertoire was evaluated using RTK rarefaction, the Chao1 estimator, and Recon v2.1 estimates of unobserved clonotypes. Generation probabilities for all TCRbeta clonotypes obtained by the gDNA method from a handful of donors were computed using OLGA. TCRdb stores this immuneACCESS table with in-frame sequences only. Part of the clones is absent; in the studies checked, under half of the shortfall reflects unresolved V genes, and no reason is known for the rest. The V and J calls and clone size come from that table; D and trimming were worked out from the DNA. The sample table contains more than 1,200,000 clones; only one count was recorded for less than 99% of them. The ten largest make up approximately 0.4% of the sample.

The donors were healthy, HIV-negative adults who had no recently reported acute infections or vaccinations. All donors were Caucasian adults living in Nashville, Tennessee, USA. CD4+ T cells were enriched through magnetic negative selection, after which naive cells were positively selected on CD45RA and the remaining negative fraction served as the memory subset. After blood collection by leukapheresis, PBMCs were isolated using Ficoll-Histopaque density gradient centrifugation and then cryopreserved in the vapor phase of liquid nitrogen. Analytical flow cytometry was used to check the purity and quantity of every magnetically sorted T cell population. From each sorted fraction, genomic DNA was isolated and quantified by UV absorbance on a Nanodrop 2000c. The data were obtained in a study of shared clonotypes between healthy human individuals (dated by TCRdb to the early 2020s). With respect to the entire study: The cohort comprised a couple of women and a few men aged 18 to 49 years. For each donor, CD4 naive and CD4 memory were each run on three plates, CD8 naive on two plates, and CD8 memory on one plate. To estimate repertoire size and how much clonotype sharing occurs between individuals, the study deeply sequenced the blood TCR repertoires of five healthy adults. To increase sequencing depth and limit assay-specific biases, TCR repertoire library preparation and sequencing were carried out by different laboratories using diverse techniques. Per donor, leukapheresis produced somewhere between about 0.94 and 10 billion PBMCs. General findings and caveats noted by the study authors: The small number of donors limited the genetic and exposure-history diversity represented. Estimated clonotype richness was generally larger for naive than for memory subsets. Rarefaction of sorted-subset datasets indicated incomplete sequencing despite the large sequencing depth. Sampling was restricted to blood, and TCR repertoires in tissue are likely to differ from TCR repertoires in blood. Pairwise subsampling indicated that sequencing depth was expected to affect the degree of clonotype sharing among donors. Sharing across a few donors was observed for 4.5% to 6.5% of naive CD4, over 3% of naive CD8, 2.3% of memory CD4, and around 0.42% of memory CD8 clonotypes. Compared with non-shared clonotypes, clonotypes shared by all four sorted-subset donors had higher generation probabilities.

The sample was naive CD4+ T cells sorted from blood. The cell subset or site label on this specimen signifies: CD45RA+ positively selected. The sequence was obtained from a man under 40 in good health.

The CDR3: CASSHGQIRVGNQPQHF. The DNA sequence is as follows: TGCGCCAGCAGCCACGGGCAGATCCGGGTAGGCAATCAGCCCCAGCATTTT. The chain joins TRBV4-1 to TRBJ1-5, with no D gene named confidently. The germline V gene supplies CDR1 MGHRA and CDR2 YSYEKL. V and J lose 3 bases and 2 bases, and a span of 17 bases separates them. The CDR3, from cysteine to phenylalanine, totals 17 residues. The read is trimmed to its CDR3 DNA, 51 bases read in frame from base 1.